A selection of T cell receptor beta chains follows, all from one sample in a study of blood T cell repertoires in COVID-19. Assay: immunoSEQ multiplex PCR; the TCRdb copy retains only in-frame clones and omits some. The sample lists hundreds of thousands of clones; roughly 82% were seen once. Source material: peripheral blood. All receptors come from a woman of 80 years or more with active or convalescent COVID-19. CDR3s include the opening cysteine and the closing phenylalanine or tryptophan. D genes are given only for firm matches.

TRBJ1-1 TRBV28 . CASSLSGYTEAFF
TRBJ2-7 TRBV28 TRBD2 CASSSYRLAGEQYF
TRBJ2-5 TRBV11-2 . CASSPAGPGTQYF
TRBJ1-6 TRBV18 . CASSSGTQNSPLHF
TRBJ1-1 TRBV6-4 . CASRADRPEAFF
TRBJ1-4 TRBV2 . CASSGGGAPYEKLFF
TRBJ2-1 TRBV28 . CASSRLDRGYGDEQFF
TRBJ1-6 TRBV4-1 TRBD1 CASSPTEGQGARNSPLHF
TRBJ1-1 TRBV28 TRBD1 CASSLGDRRNTEAFF
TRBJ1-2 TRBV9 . CASSVDRIGYGYTF
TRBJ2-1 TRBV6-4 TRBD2 CASSPGLANNEQFF
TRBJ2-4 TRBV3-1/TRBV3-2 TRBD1 CASRSPGTAENIQYF
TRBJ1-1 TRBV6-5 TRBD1 CASRTGVYSEAFF
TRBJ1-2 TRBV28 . CASRRHRDGYTF
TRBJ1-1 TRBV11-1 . CASSVHMNTEAFF
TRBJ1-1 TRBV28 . CASSPAGMTRNTEAFF
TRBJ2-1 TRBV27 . CASSLSGQSLVF
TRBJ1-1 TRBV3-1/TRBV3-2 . CASSQVRAEAFF
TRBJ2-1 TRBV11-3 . CASSSDNEQFF
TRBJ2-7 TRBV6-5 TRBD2 CASSFSGSYYF
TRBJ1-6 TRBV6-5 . CASSTGLLQNSPLHF
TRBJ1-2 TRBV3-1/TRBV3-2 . CASSQAPGGPYGYTF
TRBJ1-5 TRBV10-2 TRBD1 CASKQGARQPQHF
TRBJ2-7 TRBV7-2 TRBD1 CASSLGTGASYEQYF
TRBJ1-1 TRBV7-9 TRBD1 CASSSSGGTEAFF
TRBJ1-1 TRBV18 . CASSRPGMTEAFF
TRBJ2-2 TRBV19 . CASSLQAPTGELFF
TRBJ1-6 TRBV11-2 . CASSVGGSSPLHF
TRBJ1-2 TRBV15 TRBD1 CATSVGQGAIYGYTF
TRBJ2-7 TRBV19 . CASSSHSAGKSSYEQYF
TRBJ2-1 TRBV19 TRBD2 CASSISAGDNEQFF
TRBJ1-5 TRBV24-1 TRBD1 CATSDRGLSNQPQHF
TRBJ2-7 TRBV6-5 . CASSYSGQGRGEQYF
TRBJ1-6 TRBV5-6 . CASSLSGALGSPLHF
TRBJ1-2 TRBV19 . CASSIGGATSNYGYTF
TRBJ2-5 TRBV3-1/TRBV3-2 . CASSRSGIQETQYF
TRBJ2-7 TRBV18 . CASSTGSASYEQYF
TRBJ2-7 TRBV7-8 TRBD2 CASSLALAGSYEQYF
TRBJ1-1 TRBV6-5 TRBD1 CASSSLRTGRPEAFF
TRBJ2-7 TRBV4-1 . CASSQGKLGAVSSYEQYF
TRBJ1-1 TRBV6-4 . CASSDSRDDTEAFF
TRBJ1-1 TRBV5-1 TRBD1 CASSSEDRVHMNTEAFF
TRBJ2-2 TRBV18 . CASSPQIPGVDTGELFF
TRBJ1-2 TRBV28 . CASSLYKGSEGYTF
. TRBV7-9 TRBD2 CASSLAGGQETQYF
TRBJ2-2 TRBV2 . CASTGGPNTGELFF
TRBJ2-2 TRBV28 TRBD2 CASSFGLAANTGELFF